The entry that follows covers one TCR beta chain sequence. The data stem from a study of shared T cell receptors in the human thymus. Sequencing was performed with immunoSEQ multiplex PCR; in TCRdb, only in-frame clones are kept and a portion is missing. The sample contains roughly 700,000 clones, approximately 90% of which appear only once. The CDR3 covers 16 residues. With V trimmed by 0 bases and J by 2 bases, 3 bases remained unmatched. Germline CDR1 SGHDN, CDR2 FVKESK. These data also formed part of another study, on human thymus T cells. That source notes: Thymic material originated from resections removed in the course of corrective heart surgery.

The gene calls are TRBV14 and TRBJ2-3; 9 bases match TRBD2. The sequence was obtained from a boy in the first two years of life with a congenital heart defect. The sample was thymocytes. The CDR3 DNA follows: TGTGCCAGCAGCCAAGACTTAGCGGGAGCCACAGATACGCAGTATTTT. Translation gives CASSQDLAGATDTQYF.